These T cell receptor beta chains were read from a single sample in a study of T-cell memory formation after mild COVID-19. TCRdb ran MiXCR on the 5' RACE reads and lists one entry per CDR3 protein. The sample carries some 300,000 distinct CDR3 sequences, 20% to 25% recorded once. The sample consisted of PBMCs or a T cell subset sorted from them (not recorded which). The origin of the receptors is a man younger than 30 who had mild COVID-19 (a few samples of this study predate the infection). Cell type and time point are not known. Each CDR3 is given with its conserved first and last residue. The D gene is left open where the match is weak.

J gene: TRBJ1-5
D gene: .
V gene: TRBV6-6
CDR3 length: 16
CDR3 protein: CASSYRSGVMYQPQHF

J gene: TRBJ1-2
D gene: .
V gene: TRBV20-1
CDR3 length: 15
CDR3 protein: CSASFTGFGNYGYTF

J gene: TRBJ1-6
D gene: .
V gene: TRBV4-1
CDR3 length: 16
CDR3 protein: CASSQEGRERGSPLHF

J gene: TRBJ2-1
D gene: TRBD2
V gene: TRBV7-9
CDR3 length: 12
CDR3 protein: CASSLSGGHKFF

J gene: TRBJ2-3
D gene: .
V gene: TRBV5-1
CDR3 length: 16
CDR3 protein: CASSLAGFPSTDTQYF

J gene: TRBJ1-1
D gene: .
V gene: TRBV6-2/TRBV6-3
CDR3 length: 15
CDR3 protein: CASSTDYSQDTEAFF

J gene: TRBJ2-3
D gene: .
V gene: TRBV7-2
CDR3 length: 14
CDR3 protein: CASSLVTGTDTQYF

J gene: TRBJ1-1
D gene: .
V gene: TRBV5-1
CDR3 length: 13
CDR3 protein: CASSLEPNTEAFF

J gene: TRBJ1-5
D gene: .
V gene: TRBV10-3
CDR3 length: 13
CDR3 protein: CAISEYEDQPQHF

J gene: TRBJ1-5
D gene: TRBD1
V gene: TRBV20-1
CDR3 length: 13
CDR3 protein: CSASRGLDQPQHF

J gene: TRBJ1-2
D gene: .
V gene: TRBV4-1
CDR3 length: 15
CDR3 protein: CASSPHSGANYGYTF

J gene: TRBJ1-1
D gene: .
V gene: TRBV12-3/TRBV12-4
CDR3 length: 15
CDR3 protein: CASSSQDSKNTEAFF

J gene: TRBJ2-7
D gene: TRBD1
V gene: TRBV5-1
CDR3 length: 14
CDR3 protein: CASSTGTGHYEQYF

J gene: TRBJ2-7
D gene: .
V gene: TRBV6-5
CDR3 length: 15
CDR3 protein: CASSYSLRAYYEQYF

J gene: TRBJ2-5
D gene: TRBD2
V gene: TRBV4-3
CDR3 length: 15
CDR3 protein: CASSQELAGIETQYF

J gene: TRBJ2-3
D gene: .
V gene: TRBV2
CDR3 length: 14
CDR3 protein: CASTDVRRTDTQYF

J gene: TRBJ2-2
D gene: TRBD1
V gene: TRBV10-3
CDR3 length: 18
CDR3 protein: CAISELQGQGAYTGELFF

J gene: TRBJ1-5
D gene: TRBD1
V gene: TRBV12-3/TRBV12-4
CDR3 length: 15
CDR3 protein: CASSAGQGGVQPQHF

J gene: TRBJ1-1
D gene: .
V gene: TRBV10-3
CDR3 length: 13
CDR3 protein: CAITGDGLSEAFF

J gene: TRBJ1-3
D gene: .
V gene: TRBV6-5
CDR3 length: 16
CDR3 protein: CASSRGSSSSGNTIYF

J gene: TRBJ1-4
D gene: .
V gene: TRBV27
CDR3 length: 15
CDR3 protein: CASSPVWATNEKLFF

J gene: TRBJ2-3
D gene: TRBD2
V gene: TRBV12-3/TRBV12-4
CDR3 length: 18
CDR3 protein: CASSRDWASGGATDTQYF

J gene: TRBJ1-2
D gene: .
V gene: TRBV6-2/TRBV6-3
CDR3 length: 17
CDR3 protein: CASSYRQTLRSNYGYTF

J gene: TRBJ1-2
D gene: .
V gene: TRBV13
CDR3 length: 11
CDR3 protein: CASSTVGGYTF

J gene: TRBJ2-7
D gene: .
V gene: TRBV7-2
CDR3 length: 14
CDR3 protein: CASSLAGSSYEQYF

J gene: TRBJ2-2
D gene: .
V gene: TRBV7-9
CDR3 length: 15
CDR3 protein: CASSSGTPGPGELFF

J gene: TRBJ2-7
D gene: TRBD1
V gene: TRBV5-4
CDR3 length: 14
CDR3 protein: CASSFWGTGVEQYF

J gene: TRBJ2-7
D gene: TRBD1
V gene: TRBV6-2/TRBV6-3
CDR3 length: 14
CDR3 protein: CASSQGQSSYEQYF

J gene: TRBJ2-1
D gene: TRBD2
V gene: TRBV3-1
CDR3 length: 14
CDR3 protein: CASSRLAGDNEQFF

J gene: TRBJ1-5
D gene: .
V gene: TRBV20-1
CDR3 length: 13
CDR3 protein: CSARGQPHQPQHF

J gene: TRBJ2-6
D gene: .
V gene: TRBV11-2
CDR3 length: 18
CDR3 protein: CASSRQATPSSGANVLTF

J gene: TRBJ2-2
D gene: .
V gene: TRBV2
CDR3 length: 13
CDR3 protein: CASSANMAGELFF

J gene: TRBJ2-5
D gene: .
V gene: TRBV7-3
CDR3 length: 13
CDR3 protein: CASSFGREETQYF

J gene: TRBJ1-2
D gene: .
V gene: TRBV7-9
CDR3 length: 14
CDR3 protein: CASSFTQGTHGYTF

J gene: TRBJ1-4
D gene: .
V gene: TRBV7-9
CDR3 length: 14
CDR3 protein: CASSLVGADEKLFF

J gene: TRBJ1-1
D gene: .
V gene: TRBV7-6
CDR3 length: 12
CDR3 protein: CASSLNGAEAFF

J gene: TRBJ1-4
D gene: TRBD1
V gene: TRBV4-3
CDR3 length: 15
CDR3 protein: CASSPRPTGSEKLFF

J gene: TRBJ1-5
D gene: .
V gene: TRBV20-1
CDR3 length: 14
CDR3 protein: CSAHRQESNQPQHF

J gene: TRBJ2-4
D gene: TRBD1
V gene: TRBV28
CDR3 length: 20
CDR3 protein: CASSAVLGTANNIAKNIQYF

J gene: TRBJ1-3
D gene: TRBD1
V gene: TRBV18
CDR3 length: 16
CDR3 protein: CASSPPTGGSGNTIYF

J gene: TRBJ1-2
D gene: .
V gene: TRBV5-1
CDR3 length: 15
CDR3 protein: CASSLGTQSNYGYTF

J gene: TRBJ2-5
D gene: .
V gene: TRBV5-1
CDR3 length: 14
CDR3 protein: CASSLDSRVETQYF

J gene: TRBJ1-4
D gene: .
V gene: TRBV6-5
CDR3 length: 14
CDR3 protein: CASSYTATNEKLFF

J gene: TRBJ1-3
D gene: .
V gene: TRBV4-1
CDR3 length: 17
CDR3 protein: CASSRAGLILRGNTIYF

J gene: TRBJ2-7
D gene: .
V gene: TRBV2
CDR3 length: 13
CDR3 protein: CASKRDNSYEQYF

J gene: TRBJ2-3
D gene: TRBD2
V gene: TRBV12-3/TRBV12-4
CDR3 length: 13
CDR3 protein: CASRTSGVDTQYF

J gene: TRBJ2-2
D gene: .
V gene: TRBV5-1
CDR3 length: 12
CDR3 protein: CASIGPAGELFF

J gene: TRBJ1-5
D gene: .
V gene: TRBV2
CDR3 length: 14
CDR3 protein: CASSAPGPNQPQHF

J gene: TRBJ1-5
D gene: TRBD1
V gene: TRBV2
CDR3 length: 14
CDR3 protein: CASRGQGSNQPQHF

J gene: TRBJ2-7
D gene: .
V gene: TRBV3-1
CDR3 length: 15
CDR3 protein: CASSQGQTRVYEQYF

J gene: TRBJ2-2
D gene: TRBD2
V gene: TRBV6-5
CDR3 length: 16
CDR3 protein: CASSYSGGRGGGELFF

J gene: TRBJ2-7
D gene: TRBD1
V gene: TRBV4-3
CDR3 length: 14
CDR3 protein: CASSQVTGGQEQYF

J gene: TRBJ2-7
D gene: .
V gene: TRBV5-1
CDR3 length: 14
CDR3 protein: CASSLQATSYEQYF